The next 22 T cell receptor beta chains were all read from a single sample in a study of CD8 T cells in ankylosing spondylitis. TCRdb processed the 5' RACE reads anew with MiXCR; each CDR3 protein has one entry. The sample yields about 240,000 distinct CDR3 sequences, around 9.2% seen once. The sequenced material came from blood, either unsorted or a sorted T cell fraction (not recorded which). The receptors derive from a male donor with ankylosing spondylitis or in good health (not recorded which).

This clonotype occurred many times. V usage is TRBV10-3 and J usage is TRBJ2-3; 7 bases line up with TRBD1. The germline CDR1 and CDR2 sequences are ENHRY and SYGVKD. The junction had 10 bases not matched to a gene; V was cut back by 5 bases and J by 2 bases. The CDR3 has 16 amino acids. The CDR3 region is CAISQQGPPYTDTQYF. CDR3 sequence (DNA): TGTGCCATCAGTCAACAGGGGCCTCCCTACACAGATACGCAGTATTTT.

This clonotype was counted ten times or more. V is TRBV10-3 and J is TRBJ2-3; D perhaps matches TRBD1 (7 bases). The CDR3 loop spans 14 amino acids. Trimming removed 9 bases from V and 1 base from J, with 14 bases in between. CDR1 is ENHRY and CDR2 is SYGVKD in the germline V gene. The CDR3 here is CAISDREGTDTQYF. The CDR3 region has the DNA TGTGCCATTTCCGACAGGGAGGGCACAGATACGCAGTATTTT.

In this sample, this clonotype turned up many times. The chain joins TRBV20-1 to TRBJ2-1; D is unclear. V dropped 1 base and J dropped 0 bases, with 10 bases sitting between them. The CDR3 has 15 amino acids. Germline V gene lookup returns CDR1 DFQATT and CDR2 SNEGSKA (reference sequence). DNA of the CDR3: TGCAGTGCTAGAGGTGTCTTCAACTCCTACAATGAGCAGTTCTTC. Translation gives CSARGVFNSYNEQFF.

The table lists this clonotype with many counts. This sequence joins TRBV11-2 and TRBJ2-7, with unresolved D. V lost 5 bases and J lost 9, with 11 bases in between. Germline V gene lookup returns CDR1 SGHAT and CDR2 FQNNGV. This CDR3 contains 11 residues. CDR3: CASSLSLGQYF. CDR3 coding DNA: TGTGCCAGCAGCCTCTCCCTCGGGCAGTACTTC. Drawing the rest from reference TRBV11-2 and TRBJ2-7, the complete variable domain is EAGVAQSPRYKIIEKRQSVAFWCNPISGHATLYWYQQILGQGPKLLIQFQNNGVVDDSQLPKDRFSAERLKGVDSTLKIQPAKLEDSAVYLCASSLSLGQYFGPGTRLTVT.

This clonotype was detected a few times. The V and J genes are TRBV29-1 and TRBJ1-1; the D gene is possibly TRBD1 (5 bases). Trimming cost V 2 bases and J 5 bases, with 15 bases left between them. The CDR3 is made up of 14 amino acids. Per the germline V gene, CDR1 is SQVTM and CDR2 is ANQGSEA. The CDR3 here is CSVETPGDRTEAFF. The CDR3 coding sequence is TGCAGCGTTGAAACCCCGGGGGATAGGACTGAAGCTTTCTTT.

The sample holds many counts of this clonotype. The V call is TRBV9, the J call TRBJ2-5, with TRBD2 matching over 9 bases. Germline-derived CDR1 and CDR2 are SGDLS and YYNGEE. After removal of 3 bases from V and 4 bases from J, the junction contained 10 bases not matched to a gene. This CDR3 is built from 16 residues. In nucleotides, the CDR3 is TGTGCCAGCAGCGCTAAACCGGGACTAGCCGGAGAGACCCAGTACTTC. It translates to CASSAKPGLAGETQYF.

This clonotype was observed many times. This chain links TRBV20-1 with TRBJ1-1, with D possibly matching TRBD1 (5 bases). Trimming took 7 bases from V and 6 from J, leaving 15 bases between them. Germline V gives CDR1 DFQATT, CDR2 SNEGSKA (reference sequence). The CDR3 sequence is 12 residues long. The CDR3 region has the DNA TGCAGTGTCGGCGGGGGTATCGCTGAAGCTTTCTTT. This gives the protein CSVGGGIAEAFF.

This clonotype was picked up many times. The chain has TRBV7-3 and TRBJ2-1; 12 nucleotides align to TRBD2. Germline loops: CDR1 SGHTA, CDR2 FQGTGA. The CDR3 contains 15 residues. Germline trimming cut 1 base from V and 7 bases from J; bases unmatched to any gene: 2. CDR3 amino acids: CASSLIGLAGNEQFF. As DNA, the CDR3 is TGTGCCAGCAGCTTAATAGGACTAGCGGGGAATGAGCAGTTCTTC.

This clonotype was seen a few times. This chain uses TRBV10-3 with TRBJ2-7, with D possibly being TRBD2 (6 bases). The germline CDR1 and CDR2 sequences are ENHRY and SYGVKD. This CDR3 spans 15 amino acids. Between the trimmed V and J ends, which lost 4 bases and 1 base, there was a span of 14 bases. Written as DNA, the CDR3 is TGTGCCATCAGTGGTATCCACGGAGGGTCCTACGAGCAGTACTTC. This encodes CAISGIHGGSYEQYF.

This clonotype showed up many times. The V gene is TRBV20-1, the J gene TRBJ2-2; TRBD2 matches 11 bases. The J segment lost 5 bases and the V segment lost 6 bases, leaving 8 bases of the junction unmatched. The CDR3 has 15 amino acids. From germline, CDR1 is DFQATT and CDR2 SNEGSKA (reference sequence). The CDR3 nucleotides read TGCAGTGCCACTCCGACTAGCGGGGTTACCGGGGAGCTGTTTTTT. Protein: CSATPTSGVTGELFF.

This clonotype has at least ten counts. The V call is TRBV24-1, the J call TRBJ2-1; D possibly corresponds to TRBD2 (6 bases). Looked up from germline, CDR1 is KGHDR and CDR2 is SFDVKD. The V gene lost 3 bases and the J gene lost 2 bases, with 13 bases spanning the gap. The CDR3 has 16 amino acids. The CDR3 DNA follows: TGTGCCACCAGTGATGCAGGGAGGCTAACCTACAATGAGCAGTTCTTC. Translated, it gives CATSDAGRLTYNEQFF.

This clonotype was picked up many times. J is TRBJ2-7 and V is TRBV30; 8 nucleotides align to TRBD1. The CDR3 spans 14 residues. The germline gives CDR1 GTSNPN, CDR2 SVGIG (reference sequence). With V trimmed by 2 bases and J by 5 bases, 8 bases remained unmatched. The CDR3 spells CAWSPGRGPNEQYF. CDR3 DNA: TGTGCCTGGAGTCCCGGCAGGGGGCCAAACGAGCAGTACTTC.

At least ten counts were recorded for this clonotype. V gene TRBV20-1 combines with J gene TRBJ1-3; D perhaps matches TRBD1 (5 bases). Germline CDR1 reads DFQATT; CDR2 reads SNEGSKA (reference sequence). V was clipped by 3 bases and J by 4 bases, with 10 bases between them. The CDR3 spans 13 residues. The CDR3 region has the DNA TGCAGTGCTAGCAGGGCGGGCGGAAACACCATATATTTT. Its protein is CSASRAGGNTIYF.

This clonotype showed up many times. The chain employs TRBV5-1 and TRBJ1-2; D is undetermined. The CDR3 loop spans 15 amino acids. Germline CDR1 SGHRS, CDR2 YFSETQ. The V end was cut by 4 bases, the J end by 5 bases, with 18 bases between. CDR3 DNA sequence: TGCGCCAGCAGCCTAGACGGCTTGGAGCCTTATGGCTACACCTTC. Protein sequence: CASSLDGLEPYGYTF.

Ten or more counts support this clonotype. This chain uses TRBV29-1 with TRBJ2-1; D gene unclear. Trimming took off 4 bases at V and 6 bases at J, with 10 bases between the two ends. The CDR3 has 12 amino acids. CDR1 and CDR2 (germline): SQVTM, ANQGSEA. CDR3 in DNA: TGCAGCGTTGCCGTTTCGGGCAATGAGCAGTTCTTC. The encoded protein is CSVAVSGNEQFF.

This clonotype has at least ten counts. This chain joins TRBV9 and TRBJ2-3; D is unresolved. The V gene lost 4 bases and the J gene lost 2 bases, with 17 bases spanning the gap. The germline V gene encodes CDR1 SGDLS and CDR2 YYNGEE. The CDR3 runs 16 residues. Written as DNA, the CDR3 is TGTGCCAGCAGCCAAGGCCCCCTTAGTTTCACAGATACGCAGTATTTT. This gives the protein CASSQGPLSFTDTQYF. Full variable domain (missing parts from reference TRBV9 and TRBJ2-3): DSGVTQTPKHLITATGQRVTLRCSPRSGDLSVYWYQQSLDQGLQFLIQYYNGEERAKGNILERFSAQQFPDLHSELNLSSLELGDSALYFCASSQGPLSFTDTQYFGPGTRLTVL.

This clonotype was seen many times. The chain employs TRBV6-2 or TRBV6-3 and TRBJ2-2; D is uncertain. Germline CDR1 reads MNHEY; CDR2 reads SVGEGT. V lost 4 bases to trimming and J lost 6 bases, with 15 bases between them. The length of the CDR3 is 15 residues. The CDR3 reads CASSWGGRRPGELFF. The CDR3 nucleotides read TGTGCCAGCAGTTGGGGTGGCCGGCGGCCCGGGGAGCTGTTTTTT.

There are many counts of this clonotype. The V call is TRBV20-1, the J call TRBJ2-5; possibly TRBD1 or TRBD2 for D (6 bases each). This CDR3 contains 13 residues. In germline, CDR1 is DFQATT, CDR2 SNEGSKA (reference sequence). Trimming removed 6 bases from V and 5 bases from J, with 16 bases in between. CDR3 amino acids: CSAGGTTHETQYF. The CDR3 coding sequence is TGCAGTGCCGGAGGGACAACTCATGAGACCCAGTACTTC.

In this sample, this clonotype turned up many times. The chain is built from TRBV29-1 and TRBJ2-7; D call uncertain. V was shortened by 6 bases and J by 0 bases, with 12 bases between the two germline ends. This CDR3 spans 13 amino acids. Germline assignment: CDR1 SQVTM and CDR2 ANQGSEA. CDR3 sequence (DNA): TGCAGCGTGGCGTCGGGTAGCTCCTACGAGCAGTACTTC. Protein: CSVASGSSYEQYF.

This clonotype came up many times. This chain links TRBV10-3 with TRBJ1-2; D might be TRBD1 (5 bases). This CDR3 region has 14 residues. From germline, CDR1 is ENHRY and CDR2 SYGVKD. Trimming removed 4 bases from V and 1 base from J, with 10 bases in between. DNA for the CDR3: TGTGCCATCAGTGGGGACGTTGGTAACTATGGCTACACCTTC. Its protein is CAISGDVGNYGYTF.

This clonotype was observed many times. J is TRBJ2-3 and V is TRBV7-8, with 11 bases matching TRBD2. Germline V gene lookup returns CDR1 SGHVS and CDR2 FQNEAQ. There are 16 residues in the CDR3. V lost 5 bases, J lost 2 bases, and 6 bases stayed unmatched. CDR3 in DNA: TGTGCCAGCAGCCCGGGACTAGCGGCTTACACAGATACGCAGTATTTT. It yields the protein CASSPGLAAYTDTQYF.

This clonotype appeared many times. V is TRBV27 and J is TRBJ2-1, with D tentatively TRBD1 (6 bases). CDR1 and CDR2 (germline): MNHEY, SMNVEV (reference sequence). The CDR3 length is 15 residues. The V end lost 8 bases, the J end lost 0 bases, and 14 bases lay between the germline ends. The CDR3 spells CASDEQGSSYNEQFF. The DNA of the CDR3 is TGTGCCAGCGATGAACAGGGAAGCTCCTACAATGAGCAGTTCTTC.